A selection of T cell receptor beta chains follows, all from one sample in a study of cytomegalovirus exposure and HLA in healthy donors. Sequencing was performed with immunoSEQ multiplex PCR; in TCRdb, only in-frame clones are kept and a portion is missing. The sample holds some 200,000 clones, 70% seen once. Sequencing was carried out using PBMCs. The origin of the receptors is a man aged 35 to 55 in good health and CMV-seropositive. The CDR3 runs from the conserved cysteine through the conserved F or W. D genes are given only for firm matches. The listing skips clone size in some rows; elsewhere it reads once, few, many or a size class.

j_call clone_size v_call d_call cdr3_aa cdr3_nt
TRBJ1-6 - TRBV5-5 - CASSLAGDYNSPLHF TGTGCCAGCAGCTTGGCGGGTGACTATAATTCACCCCTCCACTTT
TRBJ2-1 few TRBV2 TRBD2 CASSEVVAGESYNEQFF TGTGCCAGCAGTGAAGTGGTAGCGGGGGAGTCCTACAATGAGCAGTTCTTC
TRBJ2-3 - TRBV6-7 - CASSWWGNRGYDTQYF TGTGCCAGCAGTTGGTGGGGAAATCGGGGTTACGATACGCAGTATTTT
TRBJ2-5 - TRBV11-3 - CASSKSGRRETQYF TGTGCCAGCAGCAAGTCAGGGCGGCGGGAGACCCAGTACTTC
TRBJ2-2 - TRBV7-2 TRBD1 CARSGTGRTGELFF TGTGCCAGGTCCGGGACAGGGCGAACCGGGGAGCTGTTTTTT
TRBJ2-1 once TRBV28 - CASRPGTHDEQFF TGTGCCAGCAGGCCCGGGACTCACGATGAGCAGTTCTTC
TRBJ1-4 - TRBV19 - CASSIQGLTNEKLFF TGTGCCAGTTCTATACAGGGCCTAACTAATGAAAAACTGTTTTTT
TRBJ2-1 - TRBV5-1 TRBD1 CASSLVFRDRIDEQFF TGCGCCAGCAGCTTGGTATTTCGGGACAGGATCGATGAGCAGTTCTTC
TRBJ2-1 few TRBV7-2 - CASSLEPLAMEFF TGTGCCAGCAGCTTAGAGCCGCTAGCGATGGAGTTCTTC
TRBJ1-5 few TRBV15 TRBD1 CATSTRGGVDRGHQPQHF TGTGCCACCAGCACAAGGGGGGGGGTCGACAGGGGTCATCAGCCCCAGCATTTT
TRBJ2-7 - TRBV10-3 TRBD1 CAISDSGQARYEQYF TGTGCCATCAGTGATTCGGGACAGGCCCGCTACGAGCAGTACTTC
TRBJ2-7 - TRBV2 TRBD1 CASSRTGVLGEQYF TGTGCCAGCAGTCGGACAGGGGTACTTGGCGAGCAGTACTTC
TRBJ1-1 - TRBV21-1 - CASSKEQGAGTEAFF TGTGCCAGCAGCAAAGAACAGGGGGCCGGCACTGAAGCTTTCTTT
TRBJ2-5 - TRBV18 - CASSPFGGVTQETQYF TGTGCCAGCTCACCATTTGGAGGGGTCACCCAAGAGACCCAGTACTTC
TRBJ2-5 few TRBV2 - CASSDEGWGRLGETQYF TGTGCCAGCAGTGATGAGGGGTGGGGCCGACTAGGAGAGACCCAGTACTTC
TRBJ2-5 - TRBV9 - CASSRGSETQYF TGTGCCAGCAGCAGGGGGAGCGAGACCCAGTACTTC
TRBJ2-1 - TRBV5-1 TRBD2 CASSPGLAGRGEQFF TGCGCCAGCAGCCCGGGACTAGCGGGGAGGGGTGAGCAGTTCTTC
TRBJ1-2 - TRBV10-3 TRBD1 CAIGGTGAFYGYTF TGTGCCATCGGGGGGACAGGGGCGTTCTATGGCTACACCTTC
TRBJ1-1 - TRBV7-2 TRBD1 CASSLVRTGTMNTEAFF TGTGCCAGCAGCTTAGTTCGGACAGGGACAATGAACACTGAAGCTTTCTTT
TRBJ2-2 few TRBV5-4 - CASSYGTRNTGELFF TGTGCCAGCAGCTACGGGACTCGAAACACCGGGGAGCTGTTTTTT
TRBJ2-2 - TRBV7-3 TRBD1 CASSSPPGTGNTGELFF TGTGCCAGCAGCTCACCCCCGGGGACAGGGAACACCGGGGAGCTGTTTTTT
TRBJ2-7 once TRBV29-1 TRBD1 CSVELITGGTEQYF TGCAGCGTTGAACTCATAACAGGGGGCACGGAGCAGTACTTC
TRBJ1-5 - TRBV6-5 - CASSYTQGRQPQHF TGTGCCAGCAGTTATACACAGGGCAGGCAGCCCCAGCATTTT
TRBJ1-1 - TRBV18 TRBD1 CASSPRTGTSVGTEAFF TGTGCCAGCTCACCACGGACAGGGACCTCAGTAGGCACTGAAGCTTTCTTT
TRBJ1-2 few TRBV27 - CASSLSVQATGYGYTF TGTGCCAGCAGTTTATCGGTACAGGCCACGGGCTATGGCTACACCTTC
TRBJ1-2 once TRBV7-9 - CSSSLAGGALFYGYTF TGTTCCAGCAGCCTAGCGGGGGGAGCCCTTTTCTATGGCTACACCTTC
TRBJ1-6 - TRBV10-3 - CAISESTPPSPLHF TGTGCCATCAGTGAGTCGACTCCGCCTTCACCCCTCCACTTT
TRBJ1-2 - TRBV5-6 - CASSLTGANYGYTF TGTGCCAGCAGCTTGACCGGAGCTAACTATGGCTACACCTTC
TRBJ2-7 once TRBV7-8 TRBD1 CASSKGQGPEQYF TGTGCCAGCAGCAAGGGACAGGGACCCGAGCAGTACTTC